The next 30 T cell receptor beta chains were all read from a single sample in a study of vaccination and CD4 T cells after COVID-19. Treatment indicated: approximately 9-day PBMC culture with coronavirus spike peptide pools or control peptides (ViraFEST assay). For these receptors, no antigen is known. CD4+ T cells that had been cultured provided DNA sequenced with the Oncomine TCR Beta short-read assay. TCRdb called the PCR reads again in MiXCR, with one record for every CDR3 protein. The data contain about 8,500 distinct CDR3 sequences, about three fifths of them singletons. The sequencing input was CD4+ T cells from blood, cultured in vitro. These TCRs come from a human donor who had recovered from COVID-19.

This clonotype occurred a few times. The J gene is TRBJ2-7, the V gene TRBV6-1; unclear D gene. There are 11 residues in the CDR3. V shed 6 bases and J shed 4 bases, with 7 bases lying between them. Germline V gene lookup returns CDR1 MNHNS and CDR2 SASEGT. The CDR3 nucleotides read TGTGCCAGCAGCGATCAATACGAGCAGTACTTC. It yields the protein CASSDQYEQYF.

The chain has TRBV28 and TRBJ2-7; D ambiguous. V gave up 8 bases and J gave up 7 bases, with 15 bases separating them. The CDR3 totals 12 residues. Germline V gene lookup returns CDR1 MDHEN and CDR2 SYDVKM. The CDR3 nucleotides are TGTGCCAGCCCGTCACCAGGTGGGGAGCAGTACTTC. It specifies CASPSPGGEQYF.

The V gene is TRBV6-1, the J gene TRBJ2-7, with a possible D match to TRBD1 (6 bases). The germline V gene has CDR1 MNHNS and CDR2 SASEGT. The CDR3 sequence is 12 residues long. V shed 10 bases and J shed 2 bases, with 12 bases lying between them. The CDR3 loop is CATREGAYEQYF. CDR3 coding DNA: TGTGCCACTCGAGAGGGGGCCTACGAGCAGTACTTC.

The J gene is TRBJ2-5, the V gene TRBV7-2, with a weak D call TRBD2 (6 bases). The CDR3 runs 14 residues. The V gene lost 5 bases and the J gene lost 9 bases, with 19 bases spanning the gap. Germline CDR1 reads SGHTA; CDR2 reads FQGNSA. The CDR3 DNA reads TGTGCCAGCAGCCCTACCCGGGCCTGGGAGGCCCAGTACTTC. It is translated as CASSPTRAWEAQYF. The complete variable domain, with remaining parts taken from reference TRBV7-2 and TRBJ2-5, reads GAGVSQSPSNKVTEKGKDVELRCDPISGHTALYWYRQSLGQGLEFLIYFQGNSAPDKSGLPSDRFSAERTGGSVSTLTIQRTQQEDSAVYLCASSPTRAWEAQYFGPGTRLLVL.

This rearrangement joins TRBV20-1 to TRBJ1-2; 10 bases align to TRBD1. The V and J ends lost 8 bases and 5 bases, in that order; junction bases with no gene match: 14. Germline CDR1 DFQATT, CDR2 SNEGSKA (reference sequence). CDR3 length: 15 amino acids. CDR3 region: CSTRDRGLSRYGYTF. CDR3 nucleotides: TGCAGTACCCGGGACAGGGGTCTCTCTAGATATGGCTACACCTTC.

This chain uses TRBV28 with TRBJ1-2; D may be TRBD1 (5 bases). The V end lost 5 bases, the J end lost 5 bases, and 12 bases lay between the germline ends. CDR1 is MDHEN, CDR2 SYDVKM, per germline. The CDR3 has 13 amino acids. CDR3 in DNA: TGTGCCAGCAGTACCGGGGGGACGTATGGCTACACCTTC. Amino acid sequence: CASSTGGTYGYTF.

The rearrangement uses TRBV20-1 and TRBJ2-7, with TRBD1 matching 8 bases. Germline CDR1 DFQATT, CDR2 SNEGSKA (reference sequence). The CDR3 is 14 amino acids. After removal of 8 bases from V and 0 bases from J, the junction contained 9 bases not matched to a gene. CDR3 in DNA: TGCAGTTCAATAGGACAGGGAAGCTCCTACGAGCAGTACTTC. Its protein is CSSIGQGSSYEQYF.

Within the sample, this clonotype is medium-sized. The CDR3 spells CSARGGDWQPQHF. CDR3 sequence (DNA): TGCAGTGCTAGAGGGGGCGACTGGCAGCCCCAGCATTTT. The chain combines TRBV20-1 with TRBJ1-5, with D perhaps matching TRBD1 (5 bases). The V end was cut by 1 base, the J end by 7 bases, with 11 bases between. CDR1 is DFQATT and CDR2 is SNEGSKA in the germline V gene (reference sequence). CDR3 size: 13 residues.

The chain couples TRBV20-1 to TRBJ2-1, with D uncertain. The V end lost 6 bases, the J end lost 6 bases, and 15 bases lay between the germline ends. From germline, CDR1 is DFQATT and CDR2 SNEGSKA (reference sequence). The CDR3 length is 13 residues. Written as DNA, the CDR3 is TGCAGTGCCAACAGCGACGGACGCAATGAGCAGTTCTTC. Translating gives CSANSDGRNEQFF.

The gene calls are TRBV7-9 and TRBJ1-1, with D maybe TRBD1 (5 bases). V was shortened by 8 bases and J by 5 bases, with 24 bases between the two germline ends. This CDR3 is built from 16 residues. Looked up from germline, CDR1 is SEHNR and CDR2 is FQNEAQ (reference sequence). The CDR3 DNA reads TGTGCCAGCCGACGGGGGAAAGAGTTAGTTGGGACTGAAGCTTTCTTT. As protein: CASRRGKELVGTEAFF.

Written as DNA, the CDR3 is TGCAGTGCGGTACGGTGGGACTACACCTTC. Encoded protein: CSAVRWDYTF. The chain uses TRBV20-1 and TRBJ1-2; D gene uncertain. The CDR3 totals 10 residues. Per the germline V gene, CDR1 is DFQATT and CDR2 is SNEGSKA (reference sequence). Trimming left V 6 bases short and J 10 bases short, with 12 bases between.

DNA for the CDR3: TGTGCCAGCAGCTCAGCCCGCTCCTACGAGCAGTACTTC. Its translation is CASSSARSYEQYF. The chain recombines TRBV7-2 with TRBJ2-7, with D unresolved. Germline CDR1 reads SGHTA; CDR2 reads FQGNSA. The CDR3 has 13 amino acids. Deletions cut 4 bases from V and 0 bases from J, with 7 bases between. Variable domain in full (rest from reference TRBV7-2 and TRBJ2-7): GAGVSQSPSNKVTEKGKDVELRCDPISGHTALYWYRQSLGQGLEFLIYFQGNSAPDKSGLPSDRFSAERTGGSVSTLTIQRTQQEDSAVYLCASSSARSYEQYFGPGTRLTVT.

The V call is TRBV20-1, the J call TRBJ1-2; D is unclear. V was cut by 2 bases and J by 0 bases, with 4 bases left in between. CDR1 and CDR2 (germline): DFQATT, SNEGSKA (reference sequence). This CDR3 contains 12 residues. The CDR3 sequence is CSARRTNYGYTF. The CDR3 DNA reads TGCAGTGCTAGAAGGACTAACTATGGCTACACCTTC.

This sequence joins TRBV27 and TRBJ2-3; no clear D. In germline, CDR1 is MNHEY, CDR2 SMNVEV (reference sequence). V was cut by 5 bases and J by 2 bases, with 8 bases left in between. The CDR3 runs to 13 residues. CDR3 DNA sequence: TGTGCCAGCAGTCTCGGCCCCACAGATACGCAGTATTTT. Its translation is CASSLGPTDTQYF.

J is TRBJ2-7 and V is TRBV27, with 7 bases fitting TRBD1. The V and J ends lost 5 bases and 2 bases, in that order; junction bases with no gene match: 3. This CDR3 comprises 13 residues. CDR1 and CDR2 from the germline V gene are MNHEY and SMNVEV (reference sequence). CDR3 residues: CASSRQGAYEQYF. The CDR3 coding sequence is TGTGCCAGCAGTAGGCAGGGGGCCTACGAGCAGTACTTC.

Concerning this clonotype itself: One end of the junction does not line up with germline, which may come from a read error. V is TRBV20-1 and J is TRBJ2-7; weak D call: TRBD1 (6 bases). CDR1 DFQATT and CDR2 SNEGSKA come from the germline V gene (reference sequence). The CDR3 covers 9 residues. CDR3 loop: CSAFGQPNF. CDR3 bases: TGCAGTGCTTTCGGACAGCCGAACTTC.

This rearrangement joins TRBV7-2 to TRBJ1-2; possible D gene TRBD1, 5 bases. The V gene lost 5 bases and the J gene lost 4 bases, with 17 bases spanning the gap. This CDR3 has 15 residues. The germline V gene has CDR1 SGHTA and CDR2 FQGNSA. CDR3 DNA sequence: TGTGCCAGCAGCACTCCCGGGACGGCCCTCTATGGCTACACCTTC. This encodes CASSTPGTALYGYTF.

This chain links TRBV6-5 with TRBJ2-7; TRBD2 agrees at 13 bases. Germline CDR1 MNHEY, CDR2 SVGAGI. The CDR3 runs to 17 residues. The J segment lost 6 bases and the V segment lost 4 bases, leaving 12 bases of the junction unmatched. The CDR3 DNA reads TGTGCCAGCAGTTGGGGACCGTGGACTAGCGGGAGTGGCGAGCAGTACTTC. It encodes CASSWGPWTSGSGEQYF.

This sequence joins TRBV20-1 and TRBJ1-1; a weak D match, TRBD1 (5 bases). Germline CDR1 reads DFQATT; CDR2 reads SNEGSKA (reference sequence). This CDR3 spans 13 amino acids. Trimming pared 2 bases from V and 0 bases from J, leaving 7 bases between. The CDR3, as DNA: TGCAGTGCTAGAACAGGCTTGAACACTGAAGCTTTCTTT. Translation gives CSARTGLNTEAFF.

The chain links TRBV7-2 to TRBJ2-5, with D possibly TRBD1 on 6 matching bases. This CDR3 region has 13 residues. The germline V gene has CDR1 SGHTA and CDR2 FQGNSA. The V end lost 5 bases, the J end lost 5 bases, and 12 bases lay between the germline ends. DNA for the CDR3: TGTGCCAGCAGCCCAAACAGGGTTGAGACCCAGTACTTC. The encoded protein is CASSPNRVETQYF.

This chain connects TRBV7-2 to TRBJ2-7; 7 nucleotides match TRBD2. The CDR3 loop spans 14 amino acids. The V and J ends lost 1 base and 1 base, in that order; junction bases with no gene match: 1. Germline V gives CDR1 SGHTA, CDR2 FQGNSA. The CDR3 loop reads CASSLGGRSYEQYF. The CDR3 bases are TGTGCCAGCAGCTTAGGCGGGAGATCCTACGAGCAGTACTTC.

V gene TRBV20-1 combines with J gene TRBJ1-5; D uncertain. Germline loops: CDR1 DFQATT, CDR2 SNEGSKA (reference sequence). V was shortened by 6 bases and J by 4 bases, with 10 bases between the two germline ends. The CDR3 is 12 residues long. This CDR3 reads CSAARRNQPQHF. CDR3 DNA: TGCAGTGCAGCTCGCCGTAATCAGCCCCAGCATTTT.

This clonotype rates as medium-sized. V gene TRBV7-2 combines with J gene TRBJ1-1; D is uncertain. In germline, CDR1 is SGHTA, CDR2 FQGNSA. This CDR3 is 13 amino acids long. V was pared by 7 bases and J by 4 bases, with 13 bases between. The chain's CDR3 is CASTSYQTTEAFF. CDR3 DNA sequence: TGTGCCAGCACCTCTTATCAGACCACTGAAGCTTTCTTT.

The rearrangement links TRBV27 to TRBJ1-2, with a tentative D call TRBD1 (6 bases). The CDR3 has 13 residues. Germline V CDR1 and CDR2: MNHEY, SMNVEV (reference sequence). Between the trimmed V and J ends, which lost 6 bases and 4 bases, there was a span of 12 bases. CDR3 sequence (DNA): TGTGCCAGCAGCCCCGGGGGGCCCTATGGCTACACCTTC. Translated, it gives CASSPGGPYGYTF.

The chain carries TRBV7-9 and TRBJ2-7, with TRBD1 identical over 10 bases. This CDR3 is 13 amino acids long. V lost 9 bases to trimming and J lost 4 bases; unmatched junction nucleotides: 6. Germline-derived CDR1 and CDR2 are SEHNR and FQNEAQ (reference sequence). The CDR3 reads CASGRDRGYEQYF. In DNA, the CDR3 is TGTGCCAGTGGCCGGGACAGGGGTTACGAGCAGTACTTC.

This clonotype was seen more than once but under ten times. V gene TRBV20-1 combines with J gene TRBJ2-3; D is unclear. CDR3 length: 14 residues. Germline loops: CDR1 DFQATT, CDR2 SNEGSKA (reference sequence). Trimming removed 0 bases from V and 1 base from J, with 8 bases in between. CDR3 in amino acids: CSARDGGRTDTQYF. In DNA, the CDR3 is TGCAGTGCTAGAGACGGCGGTCGCACAGATACGCAGTATTTT.

This sequence joins TRBV7-2 and TRBJ1-5, with TRBD1 matching 8 bases. This CDR3 spans 15 amino acids. Germline CDR1 and CDR2: SGHTA and FQGNSA. V dropped 2 bases and J dropped 2; count of bases not matched to a gene: 2. CDR3 residues: CASSLQGAGNQPQHF. The CDR3 nucleotides are TGTGCCAGCAGCTTACAGGGGGCAGGCAATCAGCCCCAGCATTTT.

V gene TRBV6-5 combines with J gene TRBJ1-5, with a weak D call TRBD1 (5 bases). CDR1 is MNHEY, CDR2 SVGAGI, per germline. This CDR3 is built from 16 residues. V lost 4 bases, J lost 4 bases, and 17 bases lay in between. Written as DNA, the CDR3 is TGTGCCAGCAGTTCGGGGAGAGGGGAGGGGAATCAGCCCCAGCATTTT. The encoded protein is CASSSGRGEGNQPQHF.

A few counts support this clonotype. The J gene is TRBJ1-6, the V gene TRBV20-1; D may be TRBD1 (5 bases). The CDR3 runs 14 residues. Germline values: CDR1 DFQATT, CDR2 SNEGSKA (reference sequence). Deletions cut 8 bases from V and 9 bases from J, with 20 bases between. The CDR3 sequence: CSLSPARAGSPLHF. DNA for the CDR3: TGCAGTCTTTCCCCCGCCAGGGCTGGTTCACCCCTCCACTTT.

A few counts support this clonotype. V is TRBV7-2 and J is TRBJ2-5; D ambiguous. Between the trimmed V and J ends, which lost 0 bases and 7 bases, there was a span of 6 bases. CDR3 length: 12 residues. CDR1 and CDR2 (germline): SGHTA, FQGNSA. The CDR3 DNA sequence: TGTGCCAGCAGCTTAGCGGTGGTGACCCAGTACTTC. Translated, it gives CASSLAVVTQYF.